Sequencing of this T cell receptor beta chain was carried out in a study of blood T cells in healthy people across ages. The CDR3 has 15 residues. Germline CDR1 is SGHDT and CDR2 is YYEEEE. After removal of 5 bases from V and 2 bases from J, the junction contained 6 bases not matched to a gene. The study, taken as a whole, reports: A strong correlation between TCR beta diversity and naive T cell percentage was seen. Researchers judged that diversity estimates from one million T cells fell short of true values. The donors' CMV status was not determined, possibly confounding changes in expanded clonotypes.

As concerns this clonotype: Its specificity is not known.

PCR was performed a second time for about 6 to 11 cycles using a sample-barcoded 5' primer and a J-beta primer mix. The template-switch adaptor was a 5' adaptor with 12 random nucleotides. It tagged each cDNA molecule. MiXCR, run by TCRdb on the 5' RACE reads, gives a single entry per CDR3 protein. This sample yields roughly 2 million distinct CDR3 sequences, of which around 48% are seen a single time; over 2% belongs to the top ten. The chain uses TRBV5-6 and TRBJ1-2, with 10 bases matching TRBD1. The clonotype comes from a woman aged 40 to 50 in good health. Specimen: blood. The CDR3 here is CASRPRQGANYGYTF. The CDR3 DNA reads as TGTGCCAGCAGGCCACGACAGGGGGCGAACTATGGCTACACCTTC.